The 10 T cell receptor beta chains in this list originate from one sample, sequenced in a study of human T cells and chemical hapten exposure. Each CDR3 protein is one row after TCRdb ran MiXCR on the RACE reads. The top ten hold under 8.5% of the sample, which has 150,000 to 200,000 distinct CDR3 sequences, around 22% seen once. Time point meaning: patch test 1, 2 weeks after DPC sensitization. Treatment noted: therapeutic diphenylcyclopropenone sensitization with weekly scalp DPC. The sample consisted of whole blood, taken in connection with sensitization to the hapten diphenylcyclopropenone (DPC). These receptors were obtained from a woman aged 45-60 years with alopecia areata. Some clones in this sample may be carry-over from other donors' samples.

CDR3 loop: CASSVAATGGGTEAFF. The CDR3 nucleotides read TGTGCCAGCAGCGTAGCGGCGACAGGGGGTGGCACTGAAGCTTTCTTT. The chain joins TRBV9 to TRBJ1-1, with TRBD1 matching 9 bases. The CDR3 is made up of 16 amino acids. The ends lost 0 bases at V and 4 bases at J; junction bases unmatched: 7. CDR1 SGDLS and CDR2 YYNGEE come from the germline V gene.

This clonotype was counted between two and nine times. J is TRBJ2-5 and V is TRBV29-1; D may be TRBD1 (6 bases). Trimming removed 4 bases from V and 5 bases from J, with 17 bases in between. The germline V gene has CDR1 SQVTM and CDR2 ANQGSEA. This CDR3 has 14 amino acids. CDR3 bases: TGCAGCGTTGTTGCAGGGGAGTGGGGGGAGACCCAGTACTTC. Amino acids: CSVVAGEWGETQYF.

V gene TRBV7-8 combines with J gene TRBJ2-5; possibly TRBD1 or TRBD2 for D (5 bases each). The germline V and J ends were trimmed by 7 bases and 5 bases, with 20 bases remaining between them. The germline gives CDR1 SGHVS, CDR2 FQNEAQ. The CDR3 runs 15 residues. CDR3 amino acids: CASKPLRVGTETQYF. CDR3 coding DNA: TGTGCCAGCAAACCTTTGCGGGTAGGGACGGAGACCCAGTACTTC.

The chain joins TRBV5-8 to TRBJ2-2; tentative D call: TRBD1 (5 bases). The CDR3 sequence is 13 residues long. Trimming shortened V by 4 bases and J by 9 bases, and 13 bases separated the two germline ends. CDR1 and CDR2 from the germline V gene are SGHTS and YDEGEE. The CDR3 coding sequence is TGTGCCAGCAGCCTACAGGTGGCTAGGGAGCTGTTTTTT. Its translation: CASSLQVARELFF.

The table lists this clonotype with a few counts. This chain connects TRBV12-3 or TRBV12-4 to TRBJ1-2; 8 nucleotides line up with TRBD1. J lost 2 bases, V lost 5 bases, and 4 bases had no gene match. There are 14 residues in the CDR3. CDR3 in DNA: TGTGCCAGCAGTCCCGGGACAGGCAACTATGGCTACACCTTC. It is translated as CASSPGTGNYGYTF.

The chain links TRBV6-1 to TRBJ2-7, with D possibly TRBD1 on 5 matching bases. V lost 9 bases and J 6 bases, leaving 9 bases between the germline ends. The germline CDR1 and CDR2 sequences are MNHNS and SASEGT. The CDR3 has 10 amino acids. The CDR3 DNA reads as TGTGCCAGTAGGGGAACCGAGCAGTACTTC. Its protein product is CASRGTEQYF.

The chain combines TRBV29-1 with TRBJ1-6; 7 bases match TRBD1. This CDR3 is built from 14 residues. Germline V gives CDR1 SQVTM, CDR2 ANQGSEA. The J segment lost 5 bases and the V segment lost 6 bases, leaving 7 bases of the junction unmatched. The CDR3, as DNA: TGCAGCGTAAGACAGGGTGCGGATAATTCACCCCTCCACTTT. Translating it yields CSVRQGADNSPLHF.

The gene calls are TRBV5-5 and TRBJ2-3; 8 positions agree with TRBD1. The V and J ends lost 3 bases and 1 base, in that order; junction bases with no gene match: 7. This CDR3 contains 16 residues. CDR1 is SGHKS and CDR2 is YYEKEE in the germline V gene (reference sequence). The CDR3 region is CASSSRADRGTDTQYF. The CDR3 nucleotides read TGTGCCAGCAGCTCCAGGGCGGACAGGGGCACAGATACGCAGTATTTT.

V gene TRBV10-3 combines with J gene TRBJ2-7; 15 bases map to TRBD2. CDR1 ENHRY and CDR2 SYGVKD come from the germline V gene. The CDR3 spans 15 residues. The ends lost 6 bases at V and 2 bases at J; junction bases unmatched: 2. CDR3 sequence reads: CAISGLAGGTYEQYF. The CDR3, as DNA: TGTGCCATCAGCGGACTAGCGGGAGGGACCTACGAGCAGTACTTC.

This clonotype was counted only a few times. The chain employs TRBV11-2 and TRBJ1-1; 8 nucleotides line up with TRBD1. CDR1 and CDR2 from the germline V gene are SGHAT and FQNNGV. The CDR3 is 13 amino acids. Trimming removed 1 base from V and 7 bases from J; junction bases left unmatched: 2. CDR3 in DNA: TGTGCCAGCAGCTTAGGGACAGGGTATGAAGCTTTCTTT. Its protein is CASSLGTGYEAFF.